This T cell receptor beta chain was identified in a study of tumor and adjacent non-tumor tissue in lung cancer. The library came from three nested PCR rounds adapted from ARM-PCR protocols. TCRdb reprocessed the multiplex PCR reads via MiXCR and lists one record per CDR3 protein. The sample lists fewer than 85,000 distinct CDR3 sequences; 65% to 90% were seen once. Remarks on this clonotype: Its target is not known. A read error may explain this, as a much larger clone is one base away.

The CDR3 covers 17 residues. From germline, CDR1 is MRHNA and CDR2 SNTAGT. Study results and caveats: Tumor TCR diversity, when higher, was linked to shorter survival.

This sample's RNA came from whole unsorted tissue. Sample: lung tumor tissue. V gene TRBV6-4 combines with J gene TRBJ2-3; D tentatively reads TRBD1 or TRBD2 (5 bases each). The origin of this receptor is a woman between 50 and 59 years old with non-small cell lung cancer. As DNA, the CDR3 is TGTGCCAGCAGTGACCCCCGGGACCCCTCTAGCACAGATACGCAGTTTTTT. Amino acid sequence: CASSDPRDPSSTDTQFF.